This T cell receptor (beta chain) was recovered during a study of blood T cell repertoires in COVID-19 (TCRdb year 2020). Study-wide context: The collaborator samples originated in the United States, Italy and Spain and spanned the acute and convalescent phases of COVID-19. The prospective study material was composed of cDNA or gDNA derived from T cells, B-cell-depleted T cells, or PBMCs. The dataset comprised deeply sampled blood TCRbeta repertoires from subjects exposed to, actively infected with, or recovered from COVID-19. The repertoires were made available in a free public database intended to serve as a resource for research on the immune response to SARS-CoV-2. The samples were drawn from two sources: the first 160 participants of the ongoing ImmuneRACE study, and over 950 subjects contributed by 6 global collaborators. Nearly every sample came with metadata listing a de-identified subject ID, COVID-19 status, age in years and sex. Where HLA class I and class II types were available, the types were taken from metadata supplied by the sample provider, not from assay-based typing. Here is what the overall study found, with its caveats: Clinical and demographic metadata were provided uncurated, with the amount varying by source and participant.

V lost 3 bases and J lost 0 bases; the stretch between them is 12 bases long. CDR1 and CDR2 were assigned from the germline V gene as SGDLS and YYNGEE. The CDR3 sequence holds 16 residues, the cysteine and phenylalanine included. The kept DNA is CDR3 alone, 48 bases in frame from the first base. TCRbeta CDR3 regions were amplified from genomic DNA by means of the immunoSEQ Assay, a bias-controlled multiplex PCR. Processing in the source paper ran as follows. Within the assay, amplification of reference gene primers was used to estimate how many nucleated cells each sample contained. To quantify the absolute abundance of each unique TCRbeta CDR3 rearrangement, sequence reads were collapsed and filtered. For each sample, productive Simpson clonality was calculated as the square root of Simpson's diversity index over productive rearrangements. TCRdb limited this immuneACCESS table to in-frame rearrangements with V and J called. A share of clones is missing; checked studies link under half to unresolved V genes, and the rest is unexplained. D and trimming were read from the DNA, whereas the V and J calls and clone size are those reported in that table. The sample contains fewer than 300,000 clones, more than 70% of them found a single time. Around 3.2% of the sample comes from the top ten.

The collaborating institutions used their own protocols to collect whole blood in K2EDTA tubes. Collaborator samples were shipped for TCRbeta analysis as frozen whole blood, isolated PBMCs, or DNA extracted from either sample type. The table lists this clone with a few counts. Its antigen has not been determined. The input lacks base qualities; no much larger clone sits a single base away. Sequencing used peripheral blood. The sequence joins TRBV9 to TRBJ2-2; the D gene assignment is ambiguous. The receptor was isolated from a woman younger than 30 with acute or convalescent COVID-19. The CDR3: CASSARLISNTGELFF. The DNA reads as follows: TGTGCCAGCAGCGCCCGGTTGATATCGAACACCGGGGAGCTGTTTTTT.